This T cell receptor beta chain was sequenced for a study of T cell responses to AZD1222 COVID-19 vaccine. Study-level results: Targets within unmutated variant regions were reportedly found for nearly half of spike-specific TCRs. Baseline serostatus was positive in only six AZD1222 recipients. Donors in the cohort were predominantly white British and more often female, and clonal diversity was possibly underestimated. Compared with day 0, the breadth and depth of the Spike-specific TCR repertoire rose significantly after two doses of AZD1222.

Sequenced by immunoSEQ multiplex PCR; TCRdb stores in-frame clones only, minus some. The sample features around 140,000 clones, with 2% to 2.5% in its top ten. The germline V and J ends were trimmed by 6 bases and 6 bases, with 11 bases remaining between them. The CDR3 is 12 amino acids. From germline, CDR1 is LGHDT and CDR2 YNNKEL (reference sequence). To note about this clone: Its specificity is not known.

The chain is built from TRBV3-1 (or the pseudogene TRBV3-2) and TRBJ1-1; D may be TRBD1 (6 bases). The clonotype was recovered from an adult in good health. The specimen sequenced was peripheral blood. The CDR3 protein is CASSLRQAEAFF. CDR3 nucleotide sequence: TGTGCCAGCAGTCTTAGACAGGCTGAAGCTTTCTTT.